This T cell receptor beta chain was sequenced in a study of CD8 T cells in Susac syndrome. This CDR3 has 12 residues. Trimming cost V 4 bases and J 7 bases, with 6 bases left between them. Germline CDR1 reads KGHDR; CDR2 reads SFDVKD. Random hexamers were used to reverse transcribe about 0.5 to 1 ug of RNA. Amplification of TCR beta CDR3 spanned 54 Vbeta and 13 Jbeta via immunoSEQ multiplex PCR. From the immunoSEQ multiplex PCR reads, TCRdb called clonotypes with MiXCR, one entry per CDR3 protein. The sample has approximately 120,000 distinct CDR3 sequences; more than 90% are singletons. From blood CD8+ and CD4+ T cells, TCR beta sequences were generated.

Material: CD4+ T cells from PBMCs. The chain recombines TRBV24-1 with TRBJ2-2; no clear D. The TCR originated in a human donor in good health. The CDR3 sequence is CATSEPVGELFF. CDR3 bases: TGTGCCACCAGTGAACCCGTCGGGGAGCTGTTTTTT.